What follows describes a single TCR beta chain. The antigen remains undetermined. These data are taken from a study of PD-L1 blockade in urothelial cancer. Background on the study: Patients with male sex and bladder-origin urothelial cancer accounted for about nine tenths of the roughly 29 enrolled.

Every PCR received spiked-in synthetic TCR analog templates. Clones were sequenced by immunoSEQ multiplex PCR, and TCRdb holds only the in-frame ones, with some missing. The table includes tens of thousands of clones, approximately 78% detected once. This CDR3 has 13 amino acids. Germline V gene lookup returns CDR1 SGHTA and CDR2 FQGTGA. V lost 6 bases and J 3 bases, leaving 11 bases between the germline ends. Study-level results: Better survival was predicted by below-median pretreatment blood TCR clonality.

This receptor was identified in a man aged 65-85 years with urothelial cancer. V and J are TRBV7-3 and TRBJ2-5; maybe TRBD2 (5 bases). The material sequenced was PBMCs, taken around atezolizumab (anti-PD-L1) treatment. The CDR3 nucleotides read TGTGCCAGCAGTCTCGGAGGAAAAGAGACCCAGTACTTC. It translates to CASSLGGKETQYF.